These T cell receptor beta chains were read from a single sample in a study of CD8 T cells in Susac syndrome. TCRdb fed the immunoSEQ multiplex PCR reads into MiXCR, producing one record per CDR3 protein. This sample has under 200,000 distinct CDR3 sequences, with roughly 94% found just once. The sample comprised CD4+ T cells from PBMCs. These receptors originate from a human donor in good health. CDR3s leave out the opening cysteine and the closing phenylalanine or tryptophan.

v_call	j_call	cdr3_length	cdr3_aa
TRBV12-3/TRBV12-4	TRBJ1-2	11	ASSLEGNYGYT
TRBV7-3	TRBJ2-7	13	ASSLNPGMVDEQY
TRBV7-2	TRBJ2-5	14	ASSPQTSGGKETQY
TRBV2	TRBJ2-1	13	ASSYSDSSYNEQF
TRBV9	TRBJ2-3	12	ASSILWGQDTQY
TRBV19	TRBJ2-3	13	ASSMGGPARHTQY
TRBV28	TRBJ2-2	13	ASSLFQQNTGELF
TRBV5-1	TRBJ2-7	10	ASSYRYDEQY
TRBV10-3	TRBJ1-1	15	AISARQGQTLNTEAF
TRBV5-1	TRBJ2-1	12	ASSRGPTGNEQF
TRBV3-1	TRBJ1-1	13	ASSQEVGGGTEAF
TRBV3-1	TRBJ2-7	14	ASSRNFAPMGNEQY
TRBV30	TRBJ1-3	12	AWSRRSSGNTIY
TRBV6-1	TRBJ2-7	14	ASSEAPSGNPYEQY
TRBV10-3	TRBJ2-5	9	ASAGSETQY
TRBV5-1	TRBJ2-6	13	ASSFGGLGANVLT
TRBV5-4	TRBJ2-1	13	ASSFSGGNYNEQF
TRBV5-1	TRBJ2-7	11	ASSFLPSAEQY
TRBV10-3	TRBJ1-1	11	AISYGPYTEAF
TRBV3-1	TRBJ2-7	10	ASSQEEYEQY
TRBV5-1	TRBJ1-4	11	ASSDRVGEKLF
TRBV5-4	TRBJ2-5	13	ASSLDSTVQETQY